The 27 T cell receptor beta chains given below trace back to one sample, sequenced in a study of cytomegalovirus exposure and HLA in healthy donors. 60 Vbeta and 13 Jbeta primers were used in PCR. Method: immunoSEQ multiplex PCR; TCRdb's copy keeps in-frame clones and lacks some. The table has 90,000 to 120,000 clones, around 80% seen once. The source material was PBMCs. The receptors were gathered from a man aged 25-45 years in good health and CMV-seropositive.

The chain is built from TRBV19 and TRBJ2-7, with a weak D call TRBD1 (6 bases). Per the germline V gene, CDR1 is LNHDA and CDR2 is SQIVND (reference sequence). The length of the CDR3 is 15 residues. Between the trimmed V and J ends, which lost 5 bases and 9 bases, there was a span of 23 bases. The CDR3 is CASSERDTSASGQYF. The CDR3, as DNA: TGTGCCAGTAGTGAACGGGACACCTCCGCTTCCGGGCAGTACTTC.

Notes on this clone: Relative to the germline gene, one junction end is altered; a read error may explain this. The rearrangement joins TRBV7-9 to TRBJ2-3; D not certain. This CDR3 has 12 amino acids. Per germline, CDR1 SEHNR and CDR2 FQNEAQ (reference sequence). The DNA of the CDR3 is TGTTCCAGCAGCACTAGCACAGATACGCAGTATTTT. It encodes CSSSTSTDTQYF.

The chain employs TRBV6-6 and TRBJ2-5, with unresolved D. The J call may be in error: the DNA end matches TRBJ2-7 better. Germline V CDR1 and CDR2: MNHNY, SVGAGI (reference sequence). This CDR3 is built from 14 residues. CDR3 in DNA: TGTGCCAGCAGTTCCCCCCCGGAGTCCTACGAGCAGTACTTC. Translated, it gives CASSSPPESYEQYF.

CDR3 sequence reads: CASSKQGLDYGYTF. The CDR3 coding sequence is TGTGCCAGCAGTAAACAAGGACTGGACTATGGCTACACCTTC. The chain couples TRBV6-1 to TRBJ1-2, with D uncertain. Germline-derived CDR1 and CDR2 are MNHNS and SASEGT. The CDR3 spans 14 residues. Between the trimmed V and J ends, which lost 5 bases and 3 bases, there was a span of 13 bases.

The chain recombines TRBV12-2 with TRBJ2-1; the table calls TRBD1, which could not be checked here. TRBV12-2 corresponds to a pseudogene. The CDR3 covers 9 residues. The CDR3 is CASRHKQFF. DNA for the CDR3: TGTGCAAGTCGCCACAAGCAGTTCTTC.

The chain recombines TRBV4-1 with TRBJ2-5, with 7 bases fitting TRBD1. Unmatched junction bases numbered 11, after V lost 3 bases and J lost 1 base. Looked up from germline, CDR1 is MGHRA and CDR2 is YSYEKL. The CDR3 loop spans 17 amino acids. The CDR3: CASSQDHRGPSQETQYF. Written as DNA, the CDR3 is TGCGCCAGCAGCCAGGATCACAGGGGCCCATCCCAAGAGACCCAGTACTTC.

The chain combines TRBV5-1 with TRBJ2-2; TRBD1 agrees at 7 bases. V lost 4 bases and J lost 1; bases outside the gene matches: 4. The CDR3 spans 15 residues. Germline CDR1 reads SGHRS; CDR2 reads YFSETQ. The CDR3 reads CASSTGQLNTGELFF. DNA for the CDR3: TGCGCCAGCAGCACGGGACAGTTGAACACCGGGGAGCTGTTTTTT.

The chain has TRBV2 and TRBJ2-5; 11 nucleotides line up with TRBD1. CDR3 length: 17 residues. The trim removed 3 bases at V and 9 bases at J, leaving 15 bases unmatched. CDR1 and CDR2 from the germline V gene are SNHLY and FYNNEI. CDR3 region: CASSDVPPGQGGEAQYF. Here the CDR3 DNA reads TGTGCCAGCAGTGACGTACCGCCGGGACAGGGGGGGGAGGCCCAGTACTTC.

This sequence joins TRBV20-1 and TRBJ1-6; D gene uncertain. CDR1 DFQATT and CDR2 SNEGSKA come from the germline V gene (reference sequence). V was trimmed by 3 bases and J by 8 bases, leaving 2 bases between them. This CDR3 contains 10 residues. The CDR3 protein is CSASYSPLHF. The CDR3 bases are TGCAGTGCTAGCTATTCACCCCTCCACTTT.

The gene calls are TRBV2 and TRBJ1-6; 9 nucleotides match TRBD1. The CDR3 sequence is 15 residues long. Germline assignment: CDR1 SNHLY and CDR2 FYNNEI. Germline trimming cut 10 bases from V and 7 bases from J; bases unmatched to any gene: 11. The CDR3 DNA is TGTGCCACCCCTGGGAACGGGACAGGGAATTCACCCCTCCACTTT. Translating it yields CATPGNGTGNSPLHF.

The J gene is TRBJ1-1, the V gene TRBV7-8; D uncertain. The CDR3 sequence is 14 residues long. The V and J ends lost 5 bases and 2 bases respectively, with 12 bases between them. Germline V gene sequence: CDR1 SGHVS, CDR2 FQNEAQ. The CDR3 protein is CASSPGRGNTEAFF. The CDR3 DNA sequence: TGTGCCAGCAGCCCTGGGAGAGGTAACACTGAAGCTTTCTTT.

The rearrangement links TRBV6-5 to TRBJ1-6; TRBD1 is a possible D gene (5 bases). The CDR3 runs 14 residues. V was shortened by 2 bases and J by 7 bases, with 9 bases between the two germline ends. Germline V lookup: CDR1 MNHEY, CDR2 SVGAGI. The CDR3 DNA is TGTGCCAGCAGTTACCAGGGTGGGAATTCACCCCTCCACTTT. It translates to CASSYQGGNSPLHF.

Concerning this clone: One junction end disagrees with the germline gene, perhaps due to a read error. CDR3 protein: CASSDARFGADSSGANGLTF. Written as DNA, the CDR3 is TGCGCCAGCAGTGATGCCCGTTTCGGAGCGGACAGCTCTGGGGCCAACGGCCTGACTTTC. The rearrangement links TRBV10-1 to TRBJ2-6; perhaps TRBD1 as D (6 bases). This CDR3 is built from 20 residues. Germline CDR1 reads WNHNN; CDR2 reads SYGVQD (reference sequence).

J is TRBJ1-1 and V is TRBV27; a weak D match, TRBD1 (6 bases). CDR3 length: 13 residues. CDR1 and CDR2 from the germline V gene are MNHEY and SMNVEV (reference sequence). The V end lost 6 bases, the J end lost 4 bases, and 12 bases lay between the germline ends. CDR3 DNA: TGTGCCAGCAGCCCGCTCAGGGGCACTGAAGCTTTCTTT. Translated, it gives CASSPLRGTEAFF.

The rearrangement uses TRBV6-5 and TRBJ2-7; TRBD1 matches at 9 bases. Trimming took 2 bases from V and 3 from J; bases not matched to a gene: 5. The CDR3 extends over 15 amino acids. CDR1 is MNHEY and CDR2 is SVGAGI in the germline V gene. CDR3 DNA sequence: TGTGCCAGCAGTTACCTAACAGGGGGCGACTACGAGCAGTACTTC. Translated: CASSYLTGGDYEQYF.

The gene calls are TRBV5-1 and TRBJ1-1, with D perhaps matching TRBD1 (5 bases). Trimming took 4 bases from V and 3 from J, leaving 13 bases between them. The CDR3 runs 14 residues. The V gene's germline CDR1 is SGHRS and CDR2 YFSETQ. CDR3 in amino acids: CASSQGPADTEAFF. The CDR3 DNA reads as TGCGCCAGCAGCCAGGGTCCGGCGGACACTGAAGCTTTCTTT.

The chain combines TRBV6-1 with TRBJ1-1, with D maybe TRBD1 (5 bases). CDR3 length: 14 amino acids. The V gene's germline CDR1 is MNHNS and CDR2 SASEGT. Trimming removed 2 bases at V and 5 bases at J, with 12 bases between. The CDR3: CASSERQGYTEAFF. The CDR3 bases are TGTGCCAGCAGTGAACGGCAGGGCTATACTGAAGCTTTCTTT.

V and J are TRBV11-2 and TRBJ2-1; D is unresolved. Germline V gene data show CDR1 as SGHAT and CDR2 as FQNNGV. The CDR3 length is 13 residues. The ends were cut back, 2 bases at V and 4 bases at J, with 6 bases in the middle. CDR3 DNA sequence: TGTGCCAGCAGCTTATCAGGATACAATGAGCAGTTCTTC. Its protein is CASSLSGYNEQFF. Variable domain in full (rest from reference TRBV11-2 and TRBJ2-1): EAGVAQSPRYKIIEKRQSVAFWCNPISGHATLYWYQQILGQGPKLLIQFQNNGVVDDSQLPKDRFSAERLKGVDSTLKIQPAKLEDSAVYLCASSLSGYNEQFFGPGTRLTVL.

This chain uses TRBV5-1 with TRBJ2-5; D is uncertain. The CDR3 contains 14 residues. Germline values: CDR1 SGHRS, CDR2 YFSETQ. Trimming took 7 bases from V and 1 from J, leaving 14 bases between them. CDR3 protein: CASRMAVGQETQYF. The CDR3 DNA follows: TGCGCCAGCCGGATGGCGGTCGGCCAAGAGACCCAGTACTTC.

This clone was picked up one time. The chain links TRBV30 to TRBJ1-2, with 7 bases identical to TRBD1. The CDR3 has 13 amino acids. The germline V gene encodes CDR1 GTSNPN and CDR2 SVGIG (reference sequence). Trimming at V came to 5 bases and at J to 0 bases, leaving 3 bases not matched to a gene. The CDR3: CAWDRAANYGYTF. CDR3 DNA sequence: TGTGCCTGGGACAGGGCCGCTAACTATGGCTACACCTTC.

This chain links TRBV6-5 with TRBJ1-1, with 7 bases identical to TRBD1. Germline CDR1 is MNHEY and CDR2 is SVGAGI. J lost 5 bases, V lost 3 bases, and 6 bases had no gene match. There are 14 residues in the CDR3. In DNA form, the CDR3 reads TGTGCCAGCAGTTATGAGACAGGGCAGACTGAAGCTTTCTTT. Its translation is CASSYETGQTEAFF.

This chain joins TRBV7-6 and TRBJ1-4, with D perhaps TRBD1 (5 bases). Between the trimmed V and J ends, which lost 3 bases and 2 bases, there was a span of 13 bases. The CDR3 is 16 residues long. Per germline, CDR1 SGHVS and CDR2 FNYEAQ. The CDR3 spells CASSLHIGGTNEKLFF. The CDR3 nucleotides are TGTGCCAGCAGCTTGCATATCGGGGGGACTAATGAAAAACTGTTTTTT.

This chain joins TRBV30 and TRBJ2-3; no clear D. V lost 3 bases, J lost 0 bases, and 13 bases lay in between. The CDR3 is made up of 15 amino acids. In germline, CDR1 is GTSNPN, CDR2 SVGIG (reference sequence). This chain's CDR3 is CAWSTTGTSTDTQYF. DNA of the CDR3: TGTGCCTGGAGCACCACCGGTACTAGCACAGATACGCAGTATTTT.

The DNA of the CDR3 is TGTGCCATCAGTGTATTAGGGGGACCCCCAGATACGCAGTATTTT. Protein product: CAISVLGGPPDTQYF. The V gene is TRBV10-3, the J gene TRBJ2-3, with D maybe TRBD1 (6 bases). The CDR3 spans 15 residues. The ends were cut back, 4 bases at V and 4 bases at J, with 15 bases in the middle. Germline CDR1 and CDR2: ENHRY and SYGVKD.

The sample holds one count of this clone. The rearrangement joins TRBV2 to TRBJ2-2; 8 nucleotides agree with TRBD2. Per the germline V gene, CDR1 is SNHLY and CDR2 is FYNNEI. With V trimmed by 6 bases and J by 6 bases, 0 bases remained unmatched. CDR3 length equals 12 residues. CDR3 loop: CASRGLAGELFF. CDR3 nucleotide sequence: TGTGCCAGCAGGGGACTAGCCGGGGAGCTGTTTTTT.

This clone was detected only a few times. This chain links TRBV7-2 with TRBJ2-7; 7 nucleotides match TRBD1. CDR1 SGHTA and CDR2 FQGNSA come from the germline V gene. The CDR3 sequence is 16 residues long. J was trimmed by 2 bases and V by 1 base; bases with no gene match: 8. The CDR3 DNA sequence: TGTGCCAGCAGCTTAGACTCCGGGACAGTAGCCTACGAGCAGTACTTC. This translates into CASSLDSGTVAYEQYF.

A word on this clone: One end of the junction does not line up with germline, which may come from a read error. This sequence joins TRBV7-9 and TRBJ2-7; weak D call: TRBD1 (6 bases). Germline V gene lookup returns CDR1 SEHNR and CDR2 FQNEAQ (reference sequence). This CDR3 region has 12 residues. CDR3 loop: CSSSPTGSEQYF. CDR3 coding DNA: TGTTCCAGCAGTCCAACAGGGAGCGAGCAGTACTTC.